The 27 T cell receptor beta chains presented below share a single source sample, sequenced in a study of CD8+CD57+ T cells in acquired aplastic anemia (dated by TCRdb to the late 2010s). TCRdb lists the instrument as Illumina HiSeq 2000. Genomic DNA served as template for TCR beta VDJ combination and CDR3 sequence profiling. The raw public data were reprocessed by TCRdb itself: fastp quality trimming at Q25, MiXCR clonotype calling, in-frame beta chains only. Records with the same CDR3 protein are collapsed into one entry carrying the most frequent genes and DNA. The sample profile shows approximately 98,000 distinct CDR3 sequences; 55% to 75% of them were found once. Roughly 60% of the sample goes to the ten largest clones. The patients picked for sequencing were ones in whom flow cytometry had shown an expansion of CD8+CD57+ cells. The sequencing sample was made of sorted CD4+, CD8+, or CD8+CD57+ T cells (not recorded which) from PBMCs. The receptor set was obtained from a human donor with aplastic anemia.

This clonotype was seen many times. The V call is TRBV6-4, the J call TRBJ2-1; D is perhaps TRBD2 (5 bases). This CDR3 is 13 amino acids long. V gave up 5 bases and J gave up 0 bases, with 5 bases separating them. The V gene's germline CDR1 is MRHNA and CDR2 SNTAGT. The CDR3 bases are TGTGCCAGCAGTAGCGGCTCCTACAATGAGCAGTTCTTC. Protein sequence: CASSSGSYNEQFF.

This sequence joins TRBV5-1 and TRBJ2-7, with 8 nucleotides matching TRBD2. This CDR3 comprises 12 residues. V trimming: 2 bases; J trimming: 5 bases; junction bases outside the gene matches: 0. Germline CDR1 SGHRS, CDR2 YFSETQ. The CDR3, as DNA: TGCGCCAGCAGCTTACTAGCGGACGAGCAGTACTTC. Translated: CASSLLADEQYF. Full variable domain (outside the CDR3, taken from reference TRBV5-1 and TRBJ2-7): KAGVTQTPRYLIKTRGQQVTLSCSPISGHRSVSWYQQTPGQGLQFLFEYFSETQRNKGNFPGRFSGRQFSNSRSEMNVSTLELGDSALYLCASSLLADEQYFGPGTRLTVT.

The V call is TRBV7-6, the J call TRBJ2-7, with D possibly matching TRBD1 (5 bases). Germline V lookup: CDR1 SGHVS, CDR2 FNYEAQ. The germline V and J ends were trimmed by 5 bases and 7 bases, with 18 bases remaining between them. CDR3 length: 14 residues. CDR3 protein: CASSPGQGTWEQYF. The CDR3 nucleotides read TGTGCCAGCAGCCCCGGTCAGGGAACGTGGGAGCAGTACTTC.

This clonotype was seen at least ten times. The rearrangement uses TRBV7-9 and TRBJ2-5; tentative D call: TRBD1 (6 bases). This CDR3 region has 15 residues. Trimming took 5 bases from V and 1 from J, leaving 14 bases between them. Germline-derived CDR1 and CDR2 are SEHNR and FQNEAQ (reference sequence). The CDR3 sequence is CASSQWGQSQETQYF. For the CDR3, the DNA is TGTGCCAGCAGCCAATGGGGGCAGTCCCAAGAGACCCAGTACTTC.

CDR3 protein: CASSLRHNEKLFF. Written as DNA, the CDR3 is TGTGCCAGCAGCTTACGCCACAATGAAAAACTGTTTTTT. This rearrangement joins TRBV7-6 to TRBJ1-4; D ambiguous. V shed 2 bases and J shed 5 bases, with 6 bases lying between them. The length of the CDR3 is 13 residues. The germline gives CDR1 SGHVS, CDR2 FNYEAQ.

The rearrangement joins TRBV2 to TRBJ2-7, with D possibly matching TRBD2 (5 bases). The CDR3 is made up of 14 amino acids. Germline CDR1 is SNHLY and CDR2 is FYNNEI. The V end was cut by 2 bases, the J end by 2 bases, with 10 bases between. The CDR3 loop is CASSESRGTYEQYF. For the CDR3, the DNA is TGTGCCAGCAGTGAAAGTCGGGGTACCTACGAGCAGTACTTC.

This clonotype has a count of ten or more. This chain uses TRBV7-4 with TRBJ2-7; possible D gene TRBD2, 6 bases. Germline V CDR1 and CDR2: SGHVT, SQSDAQ. The CDR3 consists of 14 residues. The V gene lost 6 bases and the J gene lost 0 bases, with 12 bases spanning the gap. CDR3 sequence (DNA): TGTGCCAGCAGACTACACGGGAGCTCCTACGAGCAGTACTTC. Its protein is CASRLHGSSYEQYF.

This clonotype rates as medium-sized. The J gene is TRBJ2-7, the V gene TRBV7-9; D is unclear. Germline V lookup: CDR1 SEHNR, CDR2 FQNEAQ (reference sequence). The CDR3 consists of 11 residues. V lost 1 base, J lost 6 bases, and 4 bases lay in between. In nucleotides, the CDR3 is TGTGCCAGCAGCTTAGGTATCGAGCAGTACTTC. Translation: CASSLGIEQYF.

The chain links TRBV20-1 to TRBJ2-1; 11 bases match TRBD2. This CDR3 is 15 amino acids long. V shed 5 bases, J shed 0 bases, and the junction held 3 bases outside the gene matches. Germline V CDR1 and CDR2: DFQATT, SNEGSKA (reference sequence). This CDR3 is CSAVSGGASYNEQFF. DNA for the CDR3: TGCAGTGCTGTTAGCGGGGGGGCCTCCTACAATGAGCAGTTCTTC.

This clonotype was observed a single time. The genes are TRBV10-3 and TRBJ1-1, with D maybe TRBD1 (6 bases). V was cut by 5 bases and J by 3 bases, with 7 bases left in between. In germline, CDR1 is ENHRY, CDR2 SYGVKD. The CDR3 length is 12 residues. This CDR3 is CAISTGYTEAFF. The CDR3, as DNA: TGTGCCATCAGTACAGGGTACACTGAAGCTTTCTTT.

The rearrangement links TRBV6-1 to TRBJ2-6, with D possibly TRBD2 on 6 matching bases. The V end lost 7 bases, the J end lost 1 base, and 20 bases lay between the germline ends. The CDR3 covers 18 residues. In germline, CDR1 is MNHNS, CDR2 SASEGT. The CDR3 loop reads CASILGRSFYSGANVLTF. CDR3 bases: TGTGCCAGCATCTTGGGGAGGTCTTTTTATTCTGGGGCCAACGTCCTGACTTTC.

The chain links TRBV5-1 to TRBJ1-2; 7 bases match TRBD1. Germline V gene data show CDR1 as SGHRS and CDR2 as YFSETQ. This CDR3 region has 13 residues. V lost 1 base and J lost 6; bases outside the gene matches: 3. DNA for the CDR3: TGCGCCAGCAGCTTGACAGGGGTGGATGGCTACACCTTC. This codes for CASSLTGVDGYTF.

CDR3 region: CASRPTLGNTGELFF. CDR3 nucleotide sequence: TGTGCCAGCAGACCAACTCTAGGGAACACCGGGGAGCTGTTTTTT. V gene TRBV7-3 combines with J gene TRBJ2-2; D ambiguous. Trimming cost V 6 bases and J 1 base, with 12 bases left between them. CDR3 length equals 15 residues. Germline-derived CDR1 and CDR2 are SGHTA and FQGTGA.

The V call is TRBV10-2, the J call TRBJ1-4; D call uncertain. The CDR3 runs to 13 residues. The germline V and J ends were trimmed by 3 bases and 10 bases, with 12 bases remaining between them. Per the germline V gene, CDR1 is WSHSY and CDR2 is SAAADI. CDR3 nucleotide sequence: TGCGCCAGCAGTGATATCTCGAGAGGAAAACTGTTTTTT. Translating gives CASSDISRGKLFF.

This chain joins TRBV20-1 and TRBJ1-2, with 7 bases identical to TRBD1. V was clipped by 4 bases and J by 6 bases; unmatched bases: 5. This CDR3 is built from 12 residues. Germline V CDR1 and CDR2: DFQATT, SNEGSKA (reference sequence). This chain's CDR3 is CSATKGQNGYTF. The CDR3 DNA is TGCAGTGCTACTAAGGGACAGAATGGCTACACCTTC.

As for this clonotype: At one end, the junction sequence differs from germline, possibly due to a read error. The rearrangement uses TRBV29-1 and TRBJ2-3; D unclear. This CDR3 contains 12 residues. The germline V gene encodes CDR1 SQVTM and CDR2 ANQGSEA. The CDR3 nucleotides are TGCAGCGTTGAATTGGGCACAGTTACGCAGTATTTT. Residues: CSVELGTVTQYF.

As for this clonotype: This CDR3 is missing its conserved last phenylalanine or tryptophan, likely due to a read error. V and J are TRBV2 and TRBJ1-4; D uncertain. This CDR3 region has 11 residues. Between the trimmed V and J ends, which lost 10 bases and 0 bases, there was a span of 3 bases. Germline CDR1 is SNHLY and CDR2 is FYNNEI. The CDR3 sequence: CATATNEKLFL. DNA for the CDR3: TGTGCCACAGCAACTAATGAAAAACTGTTTCTT.

This sequence joins TRBV11-2 and TRBJ2-1; no clear D gene. V lost 6 bases and J 0 bases, leaving 12 bases between the germline ends. The germline V gene encodes CDR1 SGHAT and CDR2 FQNNGV. The length of the CDR3 is 15 residues. The chain's CDR3 is CASRLGSSSYNEQFF. The CDR3 bases are TGTGCCAGCAGACTCGGGTCGAGCTCCTACAATGAGCAGTTCTTC.

V usage is TRBV2 and J usage is TRBJ2-6, with D perhaps given as TRBD1 or TRBD2 (5 bases each). CDR1 is SNHLY and CDR2 is FYNNEI in the germline V gene. V lost 8 bases to trimming and J lost 0 bases, with 11 bases between them. The CDR3 loop spans 15 amino acids. The CDR3 DNA sequence: TGTGCCAGCCGGGACGGACTCTCTGGGGCCAACGTCCTGACTTTC. This encodes CASRDGLSGANVLTF.

The chain uses TRBV19 and TRBJ2-2; D possibly matches TRBD1 or TRBD2 (5 bases each). The CDR3 covers 14 residues. Germline CDR1 LNHDA, CDR2 SQIVND (reference sequence). Trimming took off 5 bases at V and 7 bases at J, with 14 bases between the two ends. CDR3 DNA sequence: TGTGCCAGTAGTGGGGGTCATAGGGTCGGGGAGCTGTTTTTT. Translated, it gives CASSGGHRVGELFF.

The chain is built from TRBV15 and TRBJ1-3; D perhaps matches TRBD1 (5 bases). The germline V gene encodes CDR1 LNHNV and CDR2 YYDKDF (reference sequence). Trimming cost V 3 bases and J 0 bases, with 12 bases left between them. This CDR3 has 16 residues. The CDR3 sequence is CATSSLGVNSGNTIYF. CDR3 bases: TGTGCCACCAGCAGCTTGGGGGTGAACTCTGGAAACACCATATATTTT.

This rearrangement joins TRBV2 to TRBJ2-7; a weak D match, TRBD2 (6 bases). With 6 bases removed from V and 7 bases from J, the gap between germline ends came to 13 bases. The CDR3 extends over 12 amino acids. Germline V gives CDR1 SNHLY, CDR2 FYNNEI. The CDR3 DNA reads as TGTGCCAGCAGCCCGCGGGGTCGGGAGCAGTACTTC. Translating gives CASSPRGREQYF.

This clonotype appeared many times. The V and J genes are TRBV10-1 and TRBJ1-1; D is possibly TRBD1 (5 bases). The CDR3 totals 15 residues. Deletions cut 4 bases from V and 4 bases from J, with 16 bases between. Germline V gene lookup returns CDR1 WNHNN and CDR2 SYGVQD (reference sequence). The CDR3 DNA reads as TGCGCCAGCAGTGTGGGCCCAGGGATAGGCACTGAAGCTTTCTTT. This encodes CASSVGPGIGTEAFF.

The rearrangement joins TRBV19 to TRBJ2-1, with D perhaps matching TRBD1 or TRBD2 (5 bases each). The CDR3 has 13 amino acids. CDR1 LNHDA and CDR2 SQIVND come from the germline V gene (reference sequence). Trimming took off 4 bases at V and 3 bases at J, with 7 bases between the two ends. DNA for the CDR3: TGTGCCAGTAGTAGAGGGGTCTACAATGAGCAGTTCTTC. Translated, it gives CASSRGVYNEQFF.

The sample holds a few counts of this clonotype. The V call is TRBV7-9, the J call TRBJ2-7; D not resolved. Trimming shortened V by 5 bases and J by 0 bases, and 5 bases separated the two germline ends. The CDR3 contains 12 residues. Germline V gene sequence: CDR1 SEHNR, CDR2 FQNEAQ (reference sequence). Here the CDR3 DNA reads TGTGCCAGCAGCCCGCTCTCCTACGAGCAGTACTTC. Its protein product is CASSPLSYEQYF.

In this sample, this clonotype turned up many times. The chain combines TRBV14 with TRBJ2-5, with a weak D call TRBD1 (5 bases). The CDR3 consists of 14 residues. Per germline, CDR1 SGHDN and CDR2 FVKESK. V gave up 0 bases and J gave up 5 bases, with 10 bases separating them. CDR3 amino acids: CASSQEAGLETQYF. DNA for the CDR3: TGTGCCAGCAGCCAAGAGGCAGGGCTGGAGACCCAGTACTTC.

As concerns this clonotype: An end of the junction does not agree with germline; a read error may underlie this. The gene calls are TRBV2 and TRBJ1-2; no reliable D call. The CDR3 extends over 12 amino acids. Germline V gene data show CDR1 as SNHLY and CDR2 as FYNNEI. The CDR3 DNA reads TGTGCCAGCAGGGGAAGAATCTATGGCCACACCTTC. It specifies CASRGRIYGHTF.